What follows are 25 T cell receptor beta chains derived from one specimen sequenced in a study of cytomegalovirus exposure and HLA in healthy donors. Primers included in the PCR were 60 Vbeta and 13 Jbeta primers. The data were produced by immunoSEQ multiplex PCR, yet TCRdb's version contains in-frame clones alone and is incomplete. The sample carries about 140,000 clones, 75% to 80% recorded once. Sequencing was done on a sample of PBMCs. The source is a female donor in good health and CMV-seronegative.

The CDR3, as DNA: TGTGCCAGCAGCGCCGGGGTCGGACGGCTTTACAATGAGCAGTTCTTC. Residues: CASSAGVGRLYNEQFF. The chain employs TRBV9 and TRBJ2-1; weak D call: TRBD2 (5 bases). The V end was cut by 3 bases, the J end by 4 bases, with 17 bases between. This CDR3 region has 16 residues. Per germline, CDR1 SGDLS and CDR2 YYNGEE.

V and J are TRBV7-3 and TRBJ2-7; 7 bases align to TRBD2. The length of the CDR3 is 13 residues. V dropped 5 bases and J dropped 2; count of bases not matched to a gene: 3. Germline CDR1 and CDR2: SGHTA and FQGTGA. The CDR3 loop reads CASSDGRTYEQYF. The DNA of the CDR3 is TGTGCCAGCAGCGACGGGAGGACCTACGAGCAGTACTTC.

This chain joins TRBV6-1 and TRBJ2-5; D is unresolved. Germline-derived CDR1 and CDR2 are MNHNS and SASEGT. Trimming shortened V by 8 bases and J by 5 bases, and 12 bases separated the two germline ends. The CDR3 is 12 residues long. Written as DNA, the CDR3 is TGTGCCAGCTCGACAATGCTTGAGACCCAGTACTTC. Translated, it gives CASSTMLETQYF.

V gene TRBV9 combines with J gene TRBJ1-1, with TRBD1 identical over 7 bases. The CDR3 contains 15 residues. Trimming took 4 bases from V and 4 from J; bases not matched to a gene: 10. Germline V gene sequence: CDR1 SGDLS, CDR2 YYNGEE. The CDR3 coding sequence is TGTGCCAGCAGCCCGACAGGGATCGAGGTCACTGAAGCTTTCTTT. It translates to CASSPTGIEVTEAFF.

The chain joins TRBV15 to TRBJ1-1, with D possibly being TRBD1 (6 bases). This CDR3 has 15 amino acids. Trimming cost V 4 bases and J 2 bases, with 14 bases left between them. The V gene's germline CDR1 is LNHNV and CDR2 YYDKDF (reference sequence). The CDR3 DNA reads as TGTGCCACCAGCACATTTTGGGGGCTTAACACTGAAGCTTTCTTT. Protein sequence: CATSTFWGLNTEAFF. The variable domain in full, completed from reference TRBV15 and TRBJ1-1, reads DAMVIQNPRYQVTQFGKPVTLSCSQTLNHNVMYWYQQKSSQAPKLLFHYYDKDFNNEADTPDNFQSRRPNTSFCFLDIRSPGLGDTAMYLCATSTFWGLNTEAFFGQGTRLTVV.

The DNA of the CDR3 is TGTGCCAGCAGCCCATATCAAGCCGATAGCAATCAGCCCCAGCATTTT. This sequence encodes CASSPYQADSNQPQHF. The chain employs TRBV7-8 and TRBJ1-5; D is unresolved. V lost 5 bases and J 0 bases, leaving 14 bases between the germline ends. CDR3 size: 16 residues. The germline CDR1 and CDR2 sequences are SGHVS and FQNEAQ.

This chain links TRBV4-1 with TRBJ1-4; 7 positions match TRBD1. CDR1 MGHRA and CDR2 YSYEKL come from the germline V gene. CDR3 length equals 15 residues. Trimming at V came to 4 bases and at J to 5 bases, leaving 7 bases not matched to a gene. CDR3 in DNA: TGCGCCAGCAGCCTGAGGACAGGCGAGAATGAAAAACTGTTTTTT. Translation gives CASSLRTGENEKLFF.

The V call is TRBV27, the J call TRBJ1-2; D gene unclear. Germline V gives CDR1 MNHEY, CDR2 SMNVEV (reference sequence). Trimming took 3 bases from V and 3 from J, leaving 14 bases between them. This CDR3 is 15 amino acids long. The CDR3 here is CASSFIASADYGYTF. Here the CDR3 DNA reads TGTGCCAGCAGTTTCATCGCCTCGGCGGACTATGGCTACACCTTC.

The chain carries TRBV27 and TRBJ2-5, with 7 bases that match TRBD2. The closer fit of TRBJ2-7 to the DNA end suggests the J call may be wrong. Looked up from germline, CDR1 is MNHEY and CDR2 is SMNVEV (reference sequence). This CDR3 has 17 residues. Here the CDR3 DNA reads TGTGCCAGCAGTTTATCCGGGGAAGCGGGGCCAACCTACGAGCAGTACTTC. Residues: CASSLSGEAGPTYEQYF.

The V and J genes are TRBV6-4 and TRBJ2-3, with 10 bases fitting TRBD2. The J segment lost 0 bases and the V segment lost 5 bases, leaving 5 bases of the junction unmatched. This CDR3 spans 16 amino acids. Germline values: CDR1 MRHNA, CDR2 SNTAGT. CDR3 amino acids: CASSPLAGASTDTQYF. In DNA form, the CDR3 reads TGTGCCAGCAGTCCTCTAGCGGGAGCTAGCACAGATACGCAGTATTTT.

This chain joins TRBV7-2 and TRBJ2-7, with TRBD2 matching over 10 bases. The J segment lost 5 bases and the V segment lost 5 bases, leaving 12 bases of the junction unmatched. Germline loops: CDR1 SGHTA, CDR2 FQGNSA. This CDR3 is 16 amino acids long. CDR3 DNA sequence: TGTGCCAGCAGCCTTTATGGGCTAGCGGGGGTTGACGAGCAGTACTTC. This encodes CASSLYGLAGVDEQYF.

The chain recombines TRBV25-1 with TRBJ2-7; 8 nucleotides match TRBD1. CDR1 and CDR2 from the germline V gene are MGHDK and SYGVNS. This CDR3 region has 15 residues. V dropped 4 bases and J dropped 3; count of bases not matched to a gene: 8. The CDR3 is CASSAPGQESYEQYF. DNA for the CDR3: TGTGCCAGCAGTGCTCCGGGACAGGAAAGCTACGAGCAGTACTTC.

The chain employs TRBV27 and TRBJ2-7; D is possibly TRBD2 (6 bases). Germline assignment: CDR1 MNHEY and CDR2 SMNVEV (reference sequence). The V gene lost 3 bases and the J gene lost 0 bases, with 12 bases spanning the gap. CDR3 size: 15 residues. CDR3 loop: CASSFIAEPSYEQYF. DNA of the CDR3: TGTGCCAGCAGTTTCATAGCGGAGCCCTCCTACGAGCAGTACTTC.

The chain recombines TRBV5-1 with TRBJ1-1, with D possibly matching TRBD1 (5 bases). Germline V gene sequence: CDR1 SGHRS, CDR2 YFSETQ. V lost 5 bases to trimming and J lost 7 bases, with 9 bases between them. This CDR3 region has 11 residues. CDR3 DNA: TGCGCCAGCAGGGGGGGACTTGAAGCTTTCTTT. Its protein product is CASRGGLEAFF.

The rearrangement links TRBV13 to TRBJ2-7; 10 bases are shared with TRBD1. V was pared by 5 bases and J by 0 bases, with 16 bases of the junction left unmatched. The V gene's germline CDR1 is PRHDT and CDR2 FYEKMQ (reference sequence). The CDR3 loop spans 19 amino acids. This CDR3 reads CASSPYSGTGAPDSYEQYF. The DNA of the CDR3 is TGTGCCAGCAGCCCGTACTCCGGGACAGGGGCTCCTGACTCCTACGAGCAGTACTTC.

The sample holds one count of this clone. CDR3: CASSSGQENEAFF. CDR3 DNA sequence: TGCGCCAGCAGCTCGGGACAGGAAAACGAAGCTTTCTTT. This chain connects TRBV5-1 to TRBJ1-1; TRBD1 agrees at 8 bases. The CDR3 is 13 amino acids. Losses at the gene ends were 3 bases for V and 8 bases for J; bases not matched to a gene: 6. From germline, CDR1 is SGHRS and CDR2 YFSETQ.

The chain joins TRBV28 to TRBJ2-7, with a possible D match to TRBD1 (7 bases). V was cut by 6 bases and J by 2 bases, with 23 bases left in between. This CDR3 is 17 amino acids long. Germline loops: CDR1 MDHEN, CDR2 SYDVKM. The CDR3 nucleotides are TGTGCCAGCAGCAGCCGACAGGGAGGTCGTATACCCTACGAGCAGTACTTC. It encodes CASSSRQGGRIPYEQYF.

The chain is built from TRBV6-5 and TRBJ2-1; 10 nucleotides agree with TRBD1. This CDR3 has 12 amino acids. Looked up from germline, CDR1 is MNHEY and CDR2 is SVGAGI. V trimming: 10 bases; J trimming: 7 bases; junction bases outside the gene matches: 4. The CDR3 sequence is CATSDRGNEQFF. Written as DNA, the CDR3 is TGTGCCACTTCGGACAGGGGGAATGAGCAGTTCTTC.

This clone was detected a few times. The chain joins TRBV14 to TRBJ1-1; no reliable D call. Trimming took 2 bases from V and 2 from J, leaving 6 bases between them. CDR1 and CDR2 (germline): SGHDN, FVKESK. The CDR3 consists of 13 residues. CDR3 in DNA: TGTGCCAGCAGCCAACGGGGTAACACTGAAGCTTTCTTT. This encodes CASSQRGNTEAFF.

The CDR3 loop reads CASSFRGRAVNTEAFF. In DNA, the CDR3 is TGTGCCAGCAGTTTTAGAGGCAGGGCGGTGAACACTGAAGCTTTCTTT. The chain links TRBV27 to TRBJ1-1, with D possibly matching TRBD1 (5 bases). The CDR3 loop spans 16 amino acids. The germline V gene encodes CDR1 MNHEY and CDR2 SMNVEV (reference sequence). V gave up 3 bases and J gave up 0 bases, with 14 bases separating them.

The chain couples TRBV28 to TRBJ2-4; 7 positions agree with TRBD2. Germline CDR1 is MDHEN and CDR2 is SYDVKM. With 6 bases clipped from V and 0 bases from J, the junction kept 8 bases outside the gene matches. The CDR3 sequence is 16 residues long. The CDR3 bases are TGTGCCAGCAGCGCCGGGGGGTTTCTAGCCAAAAACATTCAGTACTTC. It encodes CASSAGGFLAKNIQYF.

The CDR3: CASSLTSEAGGSYEQYF. DNA for the CDR3: TGTGCCAGCAGTTTAACGTCTGAAGCGGGGGGGTCCTACGAGCAGTACTTC. The gene calls are TRBV27 and TRBJ2-7, with 10 bases matching TRBD2. V was pared by 2 bases and J by 1 base, with 8 bases of the junction left unmatched. Germline V lookup: CDR1 MNHEY, CDR2 SMNVEV (reference sequence). The CDR3 runs to 17 residues.

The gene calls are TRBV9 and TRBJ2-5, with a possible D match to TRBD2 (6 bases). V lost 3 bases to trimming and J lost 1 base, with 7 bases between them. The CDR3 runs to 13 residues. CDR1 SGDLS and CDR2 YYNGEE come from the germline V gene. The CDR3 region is CASSGLGQETQYF. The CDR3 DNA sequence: TGTGCCAGCAGCGGACTAGGCCAAGAGACCCAGTACTTC.

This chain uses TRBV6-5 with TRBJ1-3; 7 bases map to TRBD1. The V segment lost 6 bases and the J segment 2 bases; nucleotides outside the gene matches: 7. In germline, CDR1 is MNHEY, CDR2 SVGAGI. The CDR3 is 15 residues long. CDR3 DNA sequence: TGTGCCAGCAGGGCCACCGGGACAGCTGGAAACACCATATATTTT. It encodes CASRATGTAGNTIYF.

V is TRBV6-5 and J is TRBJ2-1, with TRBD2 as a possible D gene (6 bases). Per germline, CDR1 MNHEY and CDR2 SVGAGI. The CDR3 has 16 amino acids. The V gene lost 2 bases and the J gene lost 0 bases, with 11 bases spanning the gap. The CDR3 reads CASSYEEGSSYNEQFF. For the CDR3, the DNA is TGTGCCAGCAGTTACGAGGAGGGTAGCTCCTACAATGAGCAGTTCTTC.